Below are 16 T cell receptor beta chains sequenced from a single sample in a study of CD8 T cells in ankylosing spondylitis. A single record per CDR3 protein comes from TCRdb applying MiXCR to the 5' RACE reads. Of under 200,000 distinct CDR3 sequences listed, around a tenth are singletons. Specimen: blood, either unsorted or a sorted T cell fraction (not recorded which). The source of these receptors is a female donor with ankylosing spondylitis or in good health (not recorded which).

The chain joins TRBV28 to TRBJ2-5, with no clear D. The CDR3 sequence is 12 residues long. Germline V gene sequence: CDR1 MDHEN, CDR2 SYDVKM. Between the trimmed V and J ends, which lost 2 bases and 7 bases, there was a span of 8 bases. The CDR3 nucleotides are TGTGCCAGCAGTTTAGAGAAGTTGACCCAGTACTTC. Protein sequence: CASSLEKLTQYF.

There are many counts of this clonotype. The V gene is TRBV18, the J gene TRBJ2-4; TRBD1 matches 8 bases. The CDR3 contains 14 residues. Germline CDR1 and CDR2: KGHSH and LQKENI. Germline trimming cut 3 bases from V and 8 bases from J; bases unmatched to any gene: 6. CDR3 in amino acids: CASSPPTGEDIQYF. The CDR3 DNA sequence: TGTGCCAGCTCACCCCCGACAGGGGAGGACATTCAGTACTTC.

At least ten counts were recorded for this clonotype. J is TRBJ2-1 and V is TRBV6-5, with TRBD2 matching over 8 bases. The CDR3 length is 15 residues. The V gene's germline CDR1 is MNHEY and CDR2 SVGAGI. J gave up 6 bases and V 3 bases, and 7 bases lay outside the gene matches. The CDR3 DNA reads TGTGCCAGCAGTTATAGCGGGGAGGGGGTCAATGAGCAGTTCTTC. This encodes CASSYSGEGVNEQFF.

The chain uses TRBV20-1 and TRBJ2-2; 12 nucleotides match TRBD2. Germline V lookup: CDR1 DFQATT, CDR2 SNEGSKA (reference sequence). V gave up 2 bases and J gave up 6 bases; unmatched junction bases: 1. The CDR3 has 14 amino acids. The CDR3 bases are TGCAGTGCTAGACTAGCGGGAGGGGCCGGGGAGCTGTTTTTT. This gives the protein CSARLAGGAGELFF.

Note on this clonotype: This may stem from a read error, because a much larger clone lies one nucleotide away. This chain connects TRBV20-1 to TRBJ2-1; D gene ambiguous. This CDR3 has 14 amino acids. Germline V CDR1 and CDR2: DFQATT, SNEGSKA (reference sequence). CDR3 DNA: TGCAGTGCTGGAGATCGACTGGTTGGCAATGAGCAGTTCTTC. Translation gives CSAGDRLVGNEQFF.

This clonotype was recorded a few times. The V call is TRBV20-1, the J call TRBJ2-4; no clear D gene. CDR3 length: 14 residues. Germline V gene lookup returns CDR1 DFQATT and CDR2 SNEGSKA (reference sequence). Trimming removed 5 bases at V and 0 bases at J, with 11 bases between. The CDR3 sequence is CSAADSLAKNIQYF. The CDR3 coding sequence is TGCAGTGCTGCCGATTCGTTAGCCAAAAACATTCAGTACTTC.

This clonotype was counted many times. The chain combines TRBV12-5 with TRBJ1-2, with a tentative D call TRBD1 (5 bases). The CDR3 sequence is 14 residues long. Between the trimmed V and J ends, which lost 7 bases and 8 bases, there was a span of 20 bases. Germline values: CDR1 LGHNT, CDR2 FRNRAP. CDR3 sequence reads: CASAGTDALIGYTF. In nucleotides, the CDR3 is TGTGCTAGTGCCGGGACTGACGCTTTGATCGGCTACACCTTC.

A few counts support this clonotype. The rearrangement links TRBV25-1 to TRBJ2-1; 10 bases map to TRBD2. The trim removed 3 bases at V and 0 bases at J, leaving 8 bases unmatched. This CDR3 spans 18 amino acids. Germline values: CDR1 MGHDK, CDR2 SYGVNS. The CDR3: CASSELLAGTFSYNEQFF. The CDR3 bases are TGTGCCAGCAGTGAGTTACTAGCGGGAACGTTCTCCTACAATGAGCAGTTCTTC.

In its sample, this clonotype was seen a few times. This sequence joins TRBV20-1 and TRBJ2-7; D is perhaps TRBD2 (6 bases). Germline V gene lookup returns CDR1 DFQATT and CDR2 SNEGSKA (reference sequence). CDR3 length: 15 amino acids. V was pared by 2 bases and J by 3 bases, with 17 bases between. Here the CDR3 reads CSARPGRGFYYEQYF. The DNA of the CDR3 is TGCAGTGCTAGACCGGGCCGGGGGTTTTACTACGAGCAGTACTTC.

There are many counts of this clonotype. The CDR3 loop reads CASSGPGRTKNIQYF. CDR3 DNA sequence: TGTGCCAGCAGCGGACCGGGCAGGACCAAAAACATTCAGTACTTC. The rearrangement joins TRBV7-9 to TRBJ2-4; D not certain. This CDR3 spans 15 amino acids. Trimming cost V 5 bases and J 2 bases, with 13 bases left between them. CDR1 and CDR2 from the germline V gene are SEHNR and FQNEAQ (reference sequence).

This clonotype was seen only a few times. J is TRBJ1-2 and V is TRBV7-9; TRBD1 matches at 9 bases. J was trimmed by 5 bases and V by 5 bases; bases with no gene match: 12. This CDR3 has 16 residues. CDR1 SEHNR and CDR2 FQNEAQ come from the germline V gene (reference sequence). The DNA for the CDR3 is TGTGCCAGCAGCGGGCGGGACAGGGAGTTTCCTTATGGCTACACCTTC. This translates into CASSGRDREFPYGYTF.

The chain joins TRBV30 to TRBJ2-5; TRBD2 matches 7 bases. The germline V gene has CDR1 GTSNPN and CDR2 SVGIG (reference sequence). The CDR3 consists of 14 residues. The V gene end was trimmed by 8 bases and the J gene end by 2 bases; junction bases not matched to a gene: 11. The CDR3 nucleotides are TGTGCCGAGGAGTTAGCGGGCCGACAAGAGACCCAGTACTTC. Encoded protein: CAEELAGRQETQYF. The full variable domain, completed using reference TRBV30 and TRBJ2-5, is SQTIHQWPATLVQPVGSPLSLECTVEGTSNPNLYWYRQAAGRGLQLLFYSVGIGQISSEVPQNLSASRPQDRQFILSSKKLLLSDSGFYLCAEELAGRQETQYFGPGTRLLVL.

This clonotype turned up a few times. V gene TRBV7-9 combines with J gene TRBJ2-1; D gene ambiguous. The CDR3 has 8 amino acids. Germline CDR1 reads SEHNR; CDR2 reads FQNEAQ (reference sequence). CDR3 sequence reads: CLSDEQFF. The CDR3 bases are TGTCTTTCCGATGAGCAGTTCTTC.

In its sample, this clonotype was seen a few times. The CDR3 is CASTRAGPYEQYF. CDR3 coding DNA: TGTGCCAGCACAAGAGCGGGACCCTACGAGCAGTACTTC. The rearrangement joins TRBV2 to TRBJ2-7; 7 positions agree with TRBD2. This CDR3 has 13 amino acids. Germline CDR1 SNHLY, CDR2 FYNNEI. V was pared by 7 bases and J by 2 bases, with 5 bases of the junction left unmatched.

This clonotype was counted a few times. The V gene is TRBV28, the J gene TRBJ2-2; the D call may be TRBD1 or TRBD2 (5 bases each). Germline V gene sequence: CDR1 MDHEN, CDR2 SYDVKM. V was clipped by 5 bases and J by 3 bases, with 19 bases between them. This CDR3 contains 17 residues. CDR3 region: CASSPLWGRGDTGELFF. The CDR3, as DNA: TGTGCCAGCAGTCCGCTATGGGGGAGAGGGGACACCGGGGAGCTGTTTTTT.

The chain combines TRBV2 with TRBJ2-2; a possible D gene is TRBD2 (5 bases). This CDR3 has 14 amino acids. Trimming stripped 3 bases from V and 4 bases from J, with 9 bases between. CDR1 SNHLY and CDR2 FYNNEI come from the germline V gene. The CDR3 region is CASSDLLGTGELFF. CDR3 sequence (DNA): TGTGCCAGCAGTGACCTACTAGGCACCGGGGAGCTGTTTTTT.